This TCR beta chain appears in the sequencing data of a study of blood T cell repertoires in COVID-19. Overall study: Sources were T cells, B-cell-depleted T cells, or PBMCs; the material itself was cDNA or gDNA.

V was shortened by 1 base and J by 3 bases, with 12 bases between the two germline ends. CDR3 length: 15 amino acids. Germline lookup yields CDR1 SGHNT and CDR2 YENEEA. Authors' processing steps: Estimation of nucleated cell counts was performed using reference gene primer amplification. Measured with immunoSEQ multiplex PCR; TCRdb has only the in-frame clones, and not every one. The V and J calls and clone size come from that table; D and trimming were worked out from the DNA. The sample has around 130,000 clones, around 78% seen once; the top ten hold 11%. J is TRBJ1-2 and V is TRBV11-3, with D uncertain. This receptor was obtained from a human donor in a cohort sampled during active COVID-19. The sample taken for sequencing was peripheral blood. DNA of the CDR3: TGTGCCAGCAGCTTAGTACGCCGCCTACACTATGGCTACACCTTC. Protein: CASSLVRRLHYGYTF.